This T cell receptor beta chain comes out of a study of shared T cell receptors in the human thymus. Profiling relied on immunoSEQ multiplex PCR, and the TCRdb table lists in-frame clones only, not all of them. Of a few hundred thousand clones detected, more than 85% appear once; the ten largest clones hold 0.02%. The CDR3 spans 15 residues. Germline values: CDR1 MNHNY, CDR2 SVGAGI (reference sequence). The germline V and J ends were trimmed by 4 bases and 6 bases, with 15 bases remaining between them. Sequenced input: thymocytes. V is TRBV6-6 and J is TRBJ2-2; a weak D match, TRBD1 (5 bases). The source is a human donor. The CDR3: CASSSSRGFPGELFF. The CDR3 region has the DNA TGTGCCAGCAGTTCCAGTAGGGGATTCCCCGGGGAGCTGTTTTTT.